The 31 T cell receptor beta chains in this list originate from one sample, sequenced in a study of cytomegalovirus exposure and HLA in healthy donors. Some clones are missing from TCRdb's copy, which holds only in-frame ones; the method was immunoSEQ multiplex PCR. The sample records 100,000 to 150,000 clones, approximately 81% being singletons. The sequencing sample was made of PBMCs. The receptor source for this set is a woman aged 25 to 45 in good health and CMV-seronegative.

The rearrangement uses TRBV6-1 and TRBJ2-3, with D perhaps matching TRBD1 (6 bases). Germline CDR1 MNHNS, CDR2 SASEGT. The CDR3 runs 18 residues. Between the trimmed V and J ends, which lost 2 bases and 3 bases, there was a span of 21 bases. In DNA, the CDR3 is TGTGCCAGCAGTGAATACGGACAGCCCAGAATGTGGACAGATACGCAGTATTTT. It specifies CASSEYGQPRMWTDTQYF.

This chain links TRBV5-4 with TRBJ1-2; D is possibly TRBD1 (5 bases). This CDR3 has 15 amino acids. The V gene's germline CDR1 is SGHNT and CDR2 YYREEE (reference sequence). Trimming cost V 0 bases and J 6 bases, with 15 bases left between them. CDR3 region: CASSLGTMSWDGYTF. CDR3 nucleotide sequence: TGTGCCAGCAGCTTGGGGACAATGTCTTGGGATGGCTACACCTTC. Supplemented by reference TRBV5-4 and TRBJ1-2, the full variable domain reads ETGVTQSPTHLIKTRGQQVTLRCSSQSGHNTVSWYQQALGQGPQFIFQYYREEENGRGNFPPRFSGLQFPNYSSELNVNALELDDSALYLCASSLGTMSWDGYTFGSGTRLTVV.

The rearrangement joins TRBV15 to TRBJ2-3; 8 bases are shared with TRBD2. Germline V lookup: CDR1 LNHNV, CDR2 YYDKDF (reference sequence). The CDR3 consists of 14 residues. Trimming took 5 bases from V and 2 from J; bases not matched to a gene: 3. CDR3 nucleotide sequence: TGTGCCACCAGCGGTAGCGGGGTCACAGATACGCAGTATTTT. The encoded protein is CATSGSGVTDTQYF.

This sequence joins TRBV6-1 and TRBJ2-2; D is ambiguous. Germline V gene lookup returns CDR1 MNHNS and CDR2 SASEGT. The V and J ends lost 4 bases and 3 bases respectively, with 9 bases between them. CDR3 length: 14 residues. CDR3 sequence reads: CASSGRMDTGELFF. The CDR3 DNA follows: TGTGCCAGCAGTGGCAGGATGGACACCGGGGAGCTGTTTTTT.

This clone was recorded many times. Germline is not matched at one junction end, which may reflect a read error. Here the CDR3 reads CASSTGAGYEQYF. CDR3 DNA sequence: TGTGCTAGCAGTACAGGGGCAGGCTACGAGCAGTACTTC. V is TRBV7-7 and J is TRBJ2-7; 7 nucleotides align to TRBD1. The CDR3 covers 13 residues. Per germline, CDR1 SSHAT and CDR2 FNYEAQ (reference sequence). Complete variable domain (other parts from reference TRBV7-7 and TRBJ2-7): GAGVSQSPRYKVTKRGQDVTLRCDPISSHATLYWYQQALGQGPEFLTYFNYEAQPDKSGLPSDRFSAERPEGSISTLTIQRTEQRDSAMYRCASSTGAGYEQYFGPGTRLTVT.

This sequence joins TRBV11-2 and TRBJ2-5; 12 bases are shared with TRBD2. Germline V lookup: CDR1 SGHAT, CDR2 FQNNGV. The CDR3 is 16 residues long. Losses at the gene ends were 2 bases for V and 10 bases for J; bases not matched to a gene: 11. The DNA of the CDR3 is TGTGCCAGCAGCTTAATAACCCGGACTAGCGGGATAGGCCAGTACTTC. The encoded protein is CASSLITRTSGIGQYF. The full variable domain, in which reference TRBV11-2 and TRBJ2-5 provide the parts outside the CDR3, is EAGVAQSPRYKIIEKRQSVAFWCNPISGHATLYWYQQILGQGPKLLIQFQNNGVVDDSQLPKDRFSAERLKGVDSTLKIQPAKLEDSAVYLCASSLITRTSGIGQYFGPGTRLLVL.

The rearrangement joins TRBV29-1 to TRBJ2-7; D not resolved. Trimming removed 0 bases from V and 0 bases from J, with 3 bases in between. The CDR3 totals 12 residues. CDR1 is SQVTM and CDR2 is ANQGSEA in the germline V gene. The CDR3 DNA is TGCAGCGTTGAAGACAACTCCTACGAGCAGTACTTC. As protein: CSVEDNSYEQYF.

J is TRBJ2-4 and V is TRBV18; 9 nucleotides match TRBD2. Per germline, CDR1 KGHSH and CDR2 LQKENI. The CDR3 is 16 amino acids. V was clipped by 4 bases and J by 7 bases; unmatched bases: 11. The CDR3 nucleotides read TGTGCCAGCTCACGCCTAGCGGGGATAGGAGGGAACATTCAGTACTTC. Encoded protein: CASSRLAGIGGNIQYF.

This clone is a singleton in its sample. This rearrangement joins TRBV5-4 to TRBJ2-1; TRBD2 matches 14 bases. This CDR3 is 17 amino acids long. The germline gives CDR1 SGHNT, CDR2 YYREEE (reference sequence). V lost 4 bases, J lost 0 bases, and 3 bases stayed unmatched. As DNA, the CDR3 is TGTGCCAGCAGCCTGGGACTAGCGGGGGACTCCTACAATGAGCAGTTCTTC. Its protein is CASSLGLAGDSYNEQFF. Full variable domain (missing parts from reference TRBV5-4 and TRBJ2-1): ETGVTQSPTHLIKTRGQQVTLRCSSQSGHNTVSWYQQALGQGPQFIFQYYREEENGRGNFPPRFSGLQFPNYSSELNVNALELDDSALYLCASSLGLAGDSYNEQFFGPGTRLTVL.

The V gene is TRBV5-6, the J gene TRBJ2-1; D unclear. The germline gives CDR1 SGHDT, CDR2 YYEEEE. Trimming took 5 bases from V and 6 from J, leaving 12 bases between them. This CDR3 is built from 13 residues. CDR3 region: CASSRPDSNEQFF. The CDR3 nucleotides are TGTGCCAGCAGTCGCCCCGATAGCAATGAGCAGTTCTTC.

CDR3 DNA: TGTGCCAGCTCACCCCAAAATGGGGGGAGCCAGCCCCAGCATTTT. Its protein is CASSPQNGGSQPQHF. The J gene is TRBJ1-5, the V gene TRBV18; perhaps TRBD1 as D (5 bases). CDR1 and CDR2 (germline): KGHSH, LQKENI. The length of the CDR3 is 15 residues. Trimming stripped 3 bases from V and 7 bases from J, with 16 bases between.

The V call is TRBV19, the J call TRBJ2-5; 9 bases are shared with TRBD1. Germline loops: CDR1 LNHDA, CDR2 SQIVND (reference sequence). After removal of 9 bases from V and 5 bases from J, the junction contained 7 bases not matched to a gene. The CDR3 covers 13 residues. CDR3: CASAGTGTETQYF. The CDR3, as DNA: TGTGCCAGCGCCGGGACAGGGACGGAGACCCAGTACTTC.

This clone turned up a few times. This chain uses TRBV5-1 with TRBJ2-7; D is perhaps TRBD2 (6 bases). CDR1 is SGHRS, CDR2 YFSETQ, per germline. The CDR3 totals 18 residues. V was pared by 0 bases and J by 5 bases, with 24 bases between. CDR3 in DNA: TGCGCCAGCAGCTTGGGGGTCGGGCGGGGAGGTTATAACGACGAGCAGTACTTC. This codes for CASSLGVGRGGYNDEQYF.

CDR3 region: CASSPTLAAETQYF. The CDR3 DNA sequence: TGTGCCAGCTCCCCGACCCTAGCCGCCGAGACCCAGTACTTC. V and J are TRBV18 and TRBJ2-5, with D maybe TRBD2 (5 bases). CDR1 is KGHSH and CDR2 is LQKENI in the germline V gene. This CDR3 spans 14 amino acids. V shed 6 bases and J shed 5 bases, with 16 bases lying between them.

The chain joins TRBV19 to TRBJ2-1, with D possibly TRBD2 on 6 matching bases. Deletions cut 5 bases from V and 5 bases from J, with 10 bases between. There are 13 residues in the CDR3. Germline V gene data show CDR1 as LNHDA and CDR2 as SQIVND (reference sequence). CDR3: CASSATSHNEQFF. The CDR3 nucleotides read TGTGCCAGTAGTGCAACTAGCCACAATGAGCAGTTCTTC.

The chain joins TRBV5-1 to TRBJ2-7, with D tentatively TRBD2 (5 bases). The germline V and J ends were trimmed by 4 bases and 3 bases, with 14 bases remaining between them. CDR1 is SGHRS, CDR2 YFSETQ, per germline. CDR3 length: 14 amino acids. The CDR3 is CASSRGLGIYEQYF. The DNA for the CDR3 is TGCGCCAGCAGCCGGGGTCTAGGAATCTACGAGCAGTACTTC.

The chain is built from TRBV11-2 and TRBJ2-7; D not certain. Trimming took off 0 bases at V and 3 bases at J, with 6 bases between the two ends. CDR1 and CDR2 from the germline V gene are SGHAT and FQNNGV. The CDR3 length is 13 residues. This chain's CDR3 is CASSLDGDYEQYF. The CDR3 coding sequence is TGTGCCAGCAGCTTAGACGGAGACTACGAGCAGTACTTC.

The chain links TRBV10-3 to TRBJ2-7, with 8 bases matching TRBD1. V lost 7 bases and J lost 5; bases outside the gene matches: 10. Germline loops: CDR1 ENHRY, CDR2 SYGVKD. The CDR3 loop spans 14 amino acids. For the CDR3, the DNA is TGTGCCATCAAGCAGGACAGGGAGACCCACGAGCAGTACTTC. It specifies CAIKQDRETHEQYF.

The gene calls are TRBV9 and TRBJ2-2; 9 nucleotides agree with TRBD2. With V trimmed by 1 base and J by 4 bases, 5 bases remained unmatched. This CDR3 has 16 residues. Germline-derived CDR1 and CDR2 are SGDLS and YYNGEE. CDR3 DNA sequence: TGTGCCAGCAGCGTATCAAAGCGGGGGGTCACCGGGGAGCTGTTTTTT. Translation gives CASSVSKRGVTGELFF.

This chain links TRBV7-2 with TRBJ2-3; 9 bases fit TRBD2. V lost 8 bases to trimming and J lost 4 bases; unmatched junction nucleotides: 16. The germline V gene has CDR1 SGHTA and CDR2 FQGNSA. CDR3 size: 17 residues. This CDR3 is CASRKGRGGRSADTQYF. CDR3 DNA: TGTGCCAGCCGAAAGGGGCGGGGGGGCAGGTCAGCAGATACGCAGTATTTT.

This chain joins TRBV11-2 and TRBJ2-5; 11 bases are a match to TRBD2. With V trimmed by 1 base and J by 9 bases, 16 bases remained unmatched. Germline lookup yields CDR1 SGHAT and CDR2 FQNNGV. This CDR3 has 18 residues. The CDR3 DNA follows: TGTGCCAGCAGCTTAGGGGCGATACTAGCGGGGGCCCCTGGGTCCCAGTACTTC. Protein product: CASSLGAILAGAPGSQYF.

The rearrangement joins TRBV5-3 to TRBJ2-1; possible D gene TRBD1, 6 bases. TRBV5-3 is classed as an ORF, of uncertain function. The CDR3 contains 16 residues. The V gene lost 0 bases and the J gene lost 2 bases, with 12 bases spanning the gap. This CDR3 reads CARSLGLGTTYNEQFF. In nucleotides, the CDR3 is TGTGCCAGAAGCTTGGGTCTTGGGACAACCTACAATGAGCAGTTCTTC.

The rearrangement joins TRBV30 to TRBJ2-5; D might be TRBD2 (7 bases). V was pared by 3 bases and J by 4 bases, with 21 bases between. From germline, CDR1 is GTSNPN and CDR2 SVGIG (reference sequence). The CDR3 is 16 residues long. The CDR3 loop is CAWSGPGGRVVETQYF. The CDR3 DNA is TGTGCCTGGAGCGGTCCGGGGGGCAGGGTGGTAGAGACCCAGTACTTC. The full variable domain, rest sourced from reference TRBV30 and TRBJ2-5, is SQTIHQWPATLVQPVGSPLSLECTVEGTSNPNLYWYRQAAGRGLQLLFYSVGIGQISSEVPQNLSASRPQDRQFILSSKKLLLSDSGFYLCAWSGPGGRVVETQYFGPGTRLLVL.

The chain links TRBV5-1 to TRBJ2-3, with 9 bases that match TRBD2. J was trimmed by 1 base and V by 1 base; bases with no gene match: 4. Germline-derived CDR1 and CDR2 are SGHRS and YFSETQ. This CDR3 comprises 16 residues. The CDR3 loop is CASSLSPSGGTDTQYF. CDR3 in DNA: TGCGCCAGCAGCTTGTCGCCTAGCGGGGGCACAGATACGCAGTATTTT. Full variable domain (missing parts from reference TRBV5-1 and TRBJ2-3): KAGVTQTPRYLIKTRGQQVTLSCSPISGHRSVSWYQQTPGQGLQFLFEYFSETQRNKGNFPGRFSGRQFSNSRSEMNVSTLELGDSALYLCASSLSPSGGTDTQYFGPGTRLTVL.

The chain combines TRBV7-9 with TRBJ2-1; the match to TRBD2 covers 7 bases. The CDR3 sequence is 16 residues long. V lost 4 bases, J lost 4 bases, and 10 bases stayed unmatched. Germline values: CDR1 SEHNR, CDR2 FQNEAQ (reference sequence). This CDR3 reads CASSSLGRGRYNEQFF. The CDR3 DNA reads as TGTGCCAGCAGCTCCCTGGGGCGGGGGAGGTACAATGAGCAGTTCTTC. Looking up the rest from reference TRBV7-9 and TRBJ2-1 gives the full variable domain: DTGVSQNPRHKITKRGQNVTFRCDPISEHNRLYWYRQTLGQGPEFLTYFQNEAQLEKSRLLSDRFSAERPKGSFSTLEIQRTEQGDSAMYLCASSSLGRGRYNEQFFGPGTRLTVL.

The rearrangement links TRBV5-1 to TRBJ1-6; 10 nucleotides line up with TRBD1. Germline V gene data show CDR1 as SGHRS and CDR2 as YFSETQ. CDR3 length: 14 residues. Trimming took 8 bases from V and 11 from J; bases not matched to a gene: 10. The chain's CDR3 is CASSTGTGEAPLHF. CDR3 nucleotides: TGCGCCAGTTCGACCGGGACAGGGGAGGCACCCCTCCACTTT.

The chain recombines TRBV10-3 with TRBJ2-7; the match to TRBD2 covers 11 bases. After removal of 6 bases from V and 3 bases from J, the junction contained 4 bases not matched to a gene. Germline CDR1 ENHRY, CDR2 SYGVKD. CDR3 length: 14 residues. The CDR3 loop reads CAIRSLAGDYEQYF. The CDR3 coding sequence is TGTGCCATCAGGTCACTAGCGGGGGACTACGAGCAGTACTTC.

The V and J genes are TRBV5-6 and TRBJ1-2; a weak D match, TRBD1 (5 bases). The CDR3 is made up of 14 amino acids. The ends were cut back, 1 base at V and 7 bases at J, with 14 bases in the middle. Germline lookup yields CDR1 SGHDT and CDR2 YYEEEE. Here the CDR3 DNA reads TGTGCCAGCAGCTTGCCTGGGGGAGGGTCTGGCTACACCTTC. Its translation: CASSLPGGGSGYTF. Full variable domain (remainder filled in from reference TRBV5-6 and TRBJ1-2): DAGVTQSPTHLIKTRGQQVTLRCSPKSGHDTVSWYQQALGQGPQFIFQYYEEEERQRGNFPDRFSGHQFPNYSSELNVNALLLGDSALYLCASSLPGGGSGYTFGSGTRLTVV.

This chain joins TRBV7-3 and TRBJ2-2; tentative D call: TRBD2 (5 bases). This CDR3 is 14 amino acids long. CDR1 is SGHTA, CDR2 FQGTGA, per germline. The V and J ends lost 2 bases and 7 bases respectively, with 11 bases between them. CDR3 loop: CASSLSSGYGELFF. The CDR3 nucleotides read TGTGCCAGCAGCTTATCCAGCGGATACGGGGAGCTGTTTTTT. Looking up the rest from reference TRBV7-3 and TRBJ2-2 gives the full variable domain: GAGVSQTPSNKVTEKGKYVELRCDPISGHTALYWYRQSLGQGPEFLIYFQGTGAADDSGLPNDRFFAVRPEGSVSTLKIQRTERGDSAVYLCASSLSSGYGELFFGEGSRLTVL.

This chain joins TRBV6-6 and TRBJ2-7; TRBD1 matches at 7 bases. CDR3 size: 15 residues. Unmatched junction bases numbered 10, after V lost 5 bases and J lost 3 bases. Germline CDR1 MNHNY, CDR2 SVGAGI (reference sequence). As DNA, the CDR3 is TGTGCCAGCAGTCCAACTGGGACAGCAGGCTACGAGCAGTACTTC. As protein: CASSPTGTAGYEQYF.

The gene calls are TRBV14 and TRBJ2-5; tentatively, D is TRBD2 (5 bases). Germline CDR1 SGHDN, CDR2 FVKESK. This CDR3 comprises 14 residues. V lost 0 bases and J lost 5, with 10 bases in between. CDR3 coding DNA: TGTGCCAGCAGCCAAGATCGAGGGCCGGAGACCCAGTACTTC. This translates into CASSQDRGPETQYF.